These 15 T cell receptor beta chains were sequenced from one sample in a study of T cells expressing NK-cell markers. TCRdb reprocessed the 5' RACE reads, keeping one entry per CDR3 protein, no DNA. With roughly 150,000 distinct CDR3 sequences in the sample, the ten largest clones hold around a sixth. Sequencing input: blood T cells: a sorted CD56 or NKG2C T cell subset, CD4+ or CD8+ T cells, or bulk PBMC T cells (not recorded which). Receptor source: a woman between 18 and 75 years old in good health.

V usage is TRBV20-1 and J usage is TRBJ1-1; TCRdb's D gene call, TRBD1, goes unchecked for lack of DNA. Germline V gene lookup returns CDR1 DFQATT and CDR2 SNEGSKA (reference sequence). The CDR3 extends over 13 amino acids. CDR3 residues: CSVRQRLGAEAFF.

This chain uses TRBV29-1 with TRBJ2-5. The CDR3 sequence is 13 residues long. Germline V lookup: CDR1 SQVTM, CDR2 ANQGSEA. The CDR3 loop reads CSVDKRGGETQYF.

The V gene is TRBV4-1, the J gene TRBJ2-1; TCRdb gives TRBD2 as the D gene, but with no DNA this cannot be confirmed. Germline loops: CDR1 MGHRA, CDR2 YSYEKL. CDR3 length equals 14 residues. CDR3 protein: CASSLFGSHNEQFF.

The chain recombines TRBV3-1 with TRBJ1-2; the D gene TCRdb calls, TRBD1, cannot be checked with no DNA. The CDR3 is 14 amino acids. Germline V gene data show CDR1 as LGHDT and CDR2 as YNNKEL (reference sequence). The CDR3 protein is CASSQDGTGYGYTF.

V usage is TRBV12-3 or TRBV12-4 and J usage is TRBJ2-1; with no DNA, the TCRdb D assignment of TRBD1 cannot be verified. There are 15 residues in the CDR3. CDR3 loop: CASTQGGGSYNEQFF.

V is TRBV2 and J is TRBJ2-1; the TCRdb D gene call, TRBD2, has no DNA to confirm it. Germline V lookup: CDR1 SNHLY, CDR2 FYNNEI. The CDR3 sequence is 14 residues long. CDR3: CASSVLAGGDEQFF.

This chain uses TRBV5-1 with TRBJ2-1. The germline V gene encodes CDR1 SGHRS and CDR2 YFSETQ. The CDR3 runs to 15 residues. CDR3: CASSMDTRRFNEQFF. The complete variable domain, with remaining parts taken from reference TRBV5-1 and TRBJ2-1, reads KAGVTQTPRYLIKTRGQQVTLSCSPISGHRSVSWYQQTPGQGLQFLFEYFSETQRNKGNFPGRFSGRQFSNSRSEMNVSTLELGDSALYLCASSMDTRRFNEQFFGPGTRLTVL.

This chain joins TRBV5-1 and TRBJ2-6; TCRdb gives TRBD1 as the D gene, but with no DNA this cannot be confirmed. The CDR3 covers 18 residues. Germline V gene sequence: CDR1 SGHRS, CDR2 YFSETQ. This chain's CDR3 is CASSPRTGWGSGANVLTF.

The chain is built from TRBV28 and TRBJ2-1. Germline loops: CDR1 MDHEN, CDR2 SYDVKM. The CDR3 runs to 14 residues. The CDR3 sequence: CASRKDSSYNEQFF. Together with reference TRBV28 and TRBJ2-1, the CDR3 gives the full variable domain: DVKVTQSSRYLVKRTGEKVFLECVQDMDHENMFWYRQDPGLGLRLIYFSYDVKMKEKGDIPEGYSVSREKKERFSLILESASTNQTSMYLCASRKDSSYNEQFFGPGTRLTVL.

The V and J genes are TRBV25-1 and TRBJ2-7; as DNA is missing, the TRBD1 call by TCRdb cannot be tested. Per the germline V gene, CDR1 is MGHDK and CDR2 is SYGVNS. This CDR3 region has 11 residues. The CDR3 spells CASSPGMQQYF.

CDR3 sequence: CSATPGLKNIQYF. The chain recombines TRBV20-1 with TRBJ2-4; TCRdb indicates TRBD2, and absent DNA this call remains unverified. Germline V gene lookup returns CDR1 DFQATT and CDR2 SNEGSKA (reference sequence). There are 13 residues in the CDR3.

CDR3 region: CASSQRDINTEAFF. The chain couples TRBV3-1 to TRBJ1-1. The germline V gene has CDR1 LGHDT and CDR2 YNNKEL (reference sequence). The CDR3 is made up of 14 amino acids. The variable domain in full, with the rest retrieved from reference TRBV3-1 and TRBJ1-1, is DTAVSQTPKYLVTQMGNDKSIKCEQNLGHDTMYWYKQDSKKFLKIMFSYNNKELIINETVPNRFSPKSPDKAHLNLHINSLELGDSAVYFCASSQRDINTEAFFGQGTRLTVV.

This chain links TRBV7-2 with TRBJ2-1. The CDR3 contains 14 residues. Germline CDR1 reads SGHTA; CDR2 reads FQGNSA. The CDR3 loop is CASSKTDLYNEQFF.

This rearrangement joins TRBV6-1 to TRBJ2-7; absent DNA, TCRdb's TRBD1 call cannot be checked. Germline CDR1 reads MNHNS; CDR2 reads SASEGT. The CDR3 covers 14 residues. CDR3 sequence: CASAGASDSYEQYF.

The CDR3 spells CASRLDGVFEAFF. J is TRBJ1-1 and V is TRBV19. The CDR3 runs to 13 residues. The V gene's germline CDR1 is LNHDA and CDR2 SQIVND (reference sequence).